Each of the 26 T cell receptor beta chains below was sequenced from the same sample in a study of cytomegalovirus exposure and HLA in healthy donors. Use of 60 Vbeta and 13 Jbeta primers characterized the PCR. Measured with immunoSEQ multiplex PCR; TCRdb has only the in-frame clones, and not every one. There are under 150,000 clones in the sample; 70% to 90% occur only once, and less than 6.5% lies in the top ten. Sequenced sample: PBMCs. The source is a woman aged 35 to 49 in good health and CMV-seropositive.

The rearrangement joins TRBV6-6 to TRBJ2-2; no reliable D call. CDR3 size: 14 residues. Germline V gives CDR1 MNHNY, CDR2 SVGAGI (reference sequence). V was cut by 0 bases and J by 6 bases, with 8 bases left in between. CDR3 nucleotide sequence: TGTGCCAGCAGTTACTCGAATACAGCCGGGGAGCTGTTTTTT. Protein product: CASSYSNTAGELFF.

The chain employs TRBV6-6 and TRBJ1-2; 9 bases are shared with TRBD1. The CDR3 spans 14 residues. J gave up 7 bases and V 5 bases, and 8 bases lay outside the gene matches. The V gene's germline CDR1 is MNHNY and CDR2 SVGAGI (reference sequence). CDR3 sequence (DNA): TGTGCCAGCAGTAGGACAGGGGAAGTCTCTGGCTACACCTTC. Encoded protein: CASSRTGEVSGYTF.

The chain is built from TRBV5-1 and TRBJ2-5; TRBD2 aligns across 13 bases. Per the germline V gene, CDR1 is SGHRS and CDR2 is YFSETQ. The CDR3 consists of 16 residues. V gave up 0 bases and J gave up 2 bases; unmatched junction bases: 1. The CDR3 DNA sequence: TGCGCCAGCAGCTTGGGGACTAGCGGGGGACAAGAGACCCAGTACTTC. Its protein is CASSLGTSGGQETQYF.

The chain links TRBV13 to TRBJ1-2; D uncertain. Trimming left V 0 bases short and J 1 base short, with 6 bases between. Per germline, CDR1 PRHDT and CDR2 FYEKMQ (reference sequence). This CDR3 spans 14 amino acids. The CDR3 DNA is TGTGCCAGCAGCTTAGGAGCTGTTAACTATGGCTACACCTTC. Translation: CASSLGAVNYGYTF.

CDR3 sequence (DNA): TGTGCCAGCAGCTTATTCGCTAGCGGGAGGTACGAGCAGTACTTC. It translates to CASSLFASGRYEQYF. The chain uses TRBV7-2 and TRBJ2-7; 11 nucleotides line up with TRBD2. Per the germline V gene, CDR1 is SGHTA and CDR2 is FQGNSA. Unmatched junction bases numbered 4, after V lost 2 bases and J lost 4 bases. The CDR3 is 15 residues long.

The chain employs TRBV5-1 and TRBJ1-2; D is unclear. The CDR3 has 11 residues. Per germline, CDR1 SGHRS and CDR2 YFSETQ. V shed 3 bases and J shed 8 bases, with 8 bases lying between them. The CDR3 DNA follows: TGCGCCAGCAGCTCCGAGAGCGGCTACACCTTC. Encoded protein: CASSSESGYTF.

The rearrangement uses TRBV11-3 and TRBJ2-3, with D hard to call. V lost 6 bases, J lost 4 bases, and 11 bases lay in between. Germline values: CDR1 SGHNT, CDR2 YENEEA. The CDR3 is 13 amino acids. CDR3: CASSPPASDTQYF. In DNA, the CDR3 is TGTGCCAGCAGTCCCCCAGCGTCAGATACGCAGTATTTT.

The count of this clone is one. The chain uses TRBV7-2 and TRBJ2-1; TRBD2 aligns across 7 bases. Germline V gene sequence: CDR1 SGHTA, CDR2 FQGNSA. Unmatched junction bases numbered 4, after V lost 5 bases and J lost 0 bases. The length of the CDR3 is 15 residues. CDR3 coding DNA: TGTGCCAGCAGCATACTAGCGAGCTCCTACAATGAGCAGTTCTTC. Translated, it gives CASSILASSYNEQFF.

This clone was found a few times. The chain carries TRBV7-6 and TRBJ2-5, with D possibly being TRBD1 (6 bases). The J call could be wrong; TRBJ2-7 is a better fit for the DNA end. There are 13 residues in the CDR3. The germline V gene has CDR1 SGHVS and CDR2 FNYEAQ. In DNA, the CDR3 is TGTGCCAGCAGCTTTGGGGACAACTACGAGCAGTACTTC. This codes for CASSFGDNYEQYF.

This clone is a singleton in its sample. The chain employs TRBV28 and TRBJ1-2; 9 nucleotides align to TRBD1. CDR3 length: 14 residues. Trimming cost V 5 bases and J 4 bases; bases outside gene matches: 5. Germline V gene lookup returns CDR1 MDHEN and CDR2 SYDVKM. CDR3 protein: CASSGEGQGYGYTF. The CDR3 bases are TGTGCCAGCAGTGGAGAGGGACAGGGCTATGGCTACACCTTC.

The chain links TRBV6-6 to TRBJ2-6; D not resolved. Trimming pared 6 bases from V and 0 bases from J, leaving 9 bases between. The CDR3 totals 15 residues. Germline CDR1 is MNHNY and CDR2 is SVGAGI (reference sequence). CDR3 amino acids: CASRTADSGANVLTF. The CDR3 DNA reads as TGTGCCAGCAGAACAGCAGACTCTGGGGCCAACGTCCTGACTTTC.

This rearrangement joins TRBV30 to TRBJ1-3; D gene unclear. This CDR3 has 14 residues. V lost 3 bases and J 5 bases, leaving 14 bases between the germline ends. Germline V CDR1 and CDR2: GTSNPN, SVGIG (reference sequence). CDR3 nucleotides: TGTGCCTGGAGCGACTCGGACGGGAGAAACACCATATATTTT. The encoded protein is CAWSDSDGRNTIYF.

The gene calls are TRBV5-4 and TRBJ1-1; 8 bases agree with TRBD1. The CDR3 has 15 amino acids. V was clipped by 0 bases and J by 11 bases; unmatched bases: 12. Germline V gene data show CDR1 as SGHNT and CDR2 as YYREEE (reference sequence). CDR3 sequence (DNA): TGTGCCAGCAGCTTGGCGGACAGGGAAGGCTCTGGCGCTTTCTTT. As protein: CASSLADREGSGAFF.

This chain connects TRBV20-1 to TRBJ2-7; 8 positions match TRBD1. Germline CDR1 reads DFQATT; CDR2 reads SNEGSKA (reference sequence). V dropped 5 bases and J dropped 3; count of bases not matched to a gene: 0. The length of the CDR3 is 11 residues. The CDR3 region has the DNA TGCAGTGCTGGACAGGGCTACGAGCAGTACTTC. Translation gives CSAGQGYEQYF.

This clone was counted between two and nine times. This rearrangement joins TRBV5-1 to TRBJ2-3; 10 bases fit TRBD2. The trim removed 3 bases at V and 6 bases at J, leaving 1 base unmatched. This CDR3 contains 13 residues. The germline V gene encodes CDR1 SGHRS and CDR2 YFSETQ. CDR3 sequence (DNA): TGCGCCAGCAGCTATAGCGGGGGGGATACGCAGTATTTT. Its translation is CASSYSGGDTQYF. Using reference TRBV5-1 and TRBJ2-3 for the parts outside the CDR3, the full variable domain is KAGVTQTPRYLIKTRGQQVTLSCSPISGHRSVSWYQQTPGQGLQFLFEYFSETQRNKGNFPGRFSGRQFSNSRSEMNVSTLELGDSALYLCASSYSGGDTQYFGPGTRLTVL.

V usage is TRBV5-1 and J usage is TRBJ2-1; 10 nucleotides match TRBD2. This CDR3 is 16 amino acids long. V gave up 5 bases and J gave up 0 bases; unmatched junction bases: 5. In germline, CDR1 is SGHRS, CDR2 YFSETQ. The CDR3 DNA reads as TGCGCCAGCAGAAGGACTAGCGGATTCTCCTACAATGAGCAGTTCTTC. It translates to CASRRTSGFSYNEQFF.

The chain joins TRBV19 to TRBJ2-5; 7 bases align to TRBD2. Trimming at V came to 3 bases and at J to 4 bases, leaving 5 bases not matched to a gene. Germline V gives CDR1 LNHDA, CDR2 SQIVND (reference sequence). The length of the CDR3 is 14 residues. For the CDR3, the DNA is TGTGCCAGTAGTATCCGCGGGAGTGGAGAGACCCAGTACTTC. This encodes CASSIRGSGETQYF. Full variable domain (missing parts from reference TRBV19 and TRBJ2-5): DGGITQSPKYLFRKEGQNVTLSCEQNLNHDAMYWYRQDPGQGLRLIYYSQIVNDFQKGDIAEGYSVSREKKESFPLTVTSAQKNPTAFYLCASSIRGSGETQYFGPGTRLLVL.

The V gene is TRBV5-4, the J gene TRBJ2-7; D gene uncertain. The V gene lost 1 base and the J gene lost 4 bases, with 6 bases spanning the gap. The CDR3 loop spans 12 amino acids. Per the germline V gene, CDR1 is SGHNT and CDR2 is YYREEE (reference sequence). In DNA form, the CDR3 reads TGTGCCAGCAGCTTGACAGAATACGAGCAGTACTTC. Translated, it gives CASSLTEYEQYF.

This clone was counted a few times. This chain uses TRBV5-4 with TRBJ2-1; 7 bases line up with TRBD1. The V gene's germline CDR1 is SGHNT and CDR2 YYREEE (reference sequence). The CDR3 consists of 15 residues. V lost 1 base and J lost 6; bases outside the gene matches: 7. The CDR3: CASSLSPAGGNEQFF. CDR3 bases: TGTGCCAGCAGCTTGAGCCCCGCAGGGGGCAATGAGCAGTTCTTC.

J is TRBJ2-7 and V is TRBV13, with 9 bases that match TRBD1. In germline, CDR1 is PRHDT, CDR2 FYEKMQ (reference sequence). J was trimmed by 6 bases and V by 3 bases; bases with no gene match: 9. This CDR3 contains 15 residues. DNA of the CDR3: TGTGCCAGCAGCTTCTCCACAGGGGGCACCGGCGAGCAGTACTTC. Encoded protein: CASSFSTGGTGEQYF.

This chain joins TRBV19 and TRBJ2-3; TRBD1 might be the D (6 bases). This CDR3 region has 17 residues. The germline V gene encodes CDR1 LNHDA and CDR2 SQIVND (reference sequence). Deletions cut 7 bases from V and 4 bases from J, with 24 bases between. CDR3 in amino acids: CASTPTNTGRWADTQYF. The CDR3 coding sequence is TGTGCCAGTACTCCCACGAATACAGGGCGCTGGGCAGATACGCAGTATTTT.

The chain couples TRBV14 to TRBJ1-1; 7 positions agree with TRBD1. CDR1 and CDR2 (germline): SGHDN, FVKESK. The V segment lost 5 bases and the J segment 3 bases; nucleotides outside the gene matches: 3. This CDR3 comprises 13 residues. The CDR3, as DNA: TGTGCCAGCAGCTCAACAGGGGACACTGAAGCTTTCTTT. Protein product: CASSSTGDTEAFF.

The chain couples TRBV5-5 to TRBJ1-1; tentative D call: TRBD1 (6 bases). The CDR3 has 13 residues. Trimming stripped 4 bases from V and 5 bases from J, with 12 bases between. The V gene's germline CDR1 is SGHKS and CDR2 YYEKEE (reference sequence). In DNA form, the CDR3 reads TGTGCCAGCAGCGGCAGGGGATATACTGAAGCTTTCTTT. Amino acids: CASSGRGYTEAFF.

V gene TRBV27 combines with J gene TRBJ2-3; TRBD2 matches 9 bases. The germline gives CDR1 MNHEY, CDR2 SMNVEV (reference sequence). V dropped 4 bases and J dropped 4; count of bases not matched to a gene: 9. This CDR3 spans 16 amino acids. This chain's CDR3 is CASSWAGGPGADTQYF. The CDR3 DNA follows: TGTGCCAGCAGTTGGGCGGGGGGGCCGGGGGCAGATACGCAGTATTTT.

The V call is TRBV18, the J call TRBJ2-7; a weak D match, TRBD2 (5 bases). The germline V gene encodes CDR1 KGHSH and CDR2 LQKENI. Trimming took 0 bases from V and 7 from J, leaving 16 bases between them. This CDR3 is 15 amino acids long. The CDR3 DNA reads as TGTGCCAGCTCACCACCAAGCAGGACTGGGAATGAGCAGTACTTC. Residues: CASSPPSRTGNEQYF.

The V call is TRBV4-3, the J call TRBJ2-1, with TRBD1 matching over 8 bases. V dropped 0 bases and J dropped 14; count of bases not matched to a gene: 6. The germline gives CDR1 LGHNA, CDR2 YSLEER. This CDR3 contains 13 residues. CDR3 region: CASSQEGTGGEFF. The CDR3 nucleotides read TGCGCCAGCAGCCAAGAGGGCACAGGGGGTGAGTTCTTC.